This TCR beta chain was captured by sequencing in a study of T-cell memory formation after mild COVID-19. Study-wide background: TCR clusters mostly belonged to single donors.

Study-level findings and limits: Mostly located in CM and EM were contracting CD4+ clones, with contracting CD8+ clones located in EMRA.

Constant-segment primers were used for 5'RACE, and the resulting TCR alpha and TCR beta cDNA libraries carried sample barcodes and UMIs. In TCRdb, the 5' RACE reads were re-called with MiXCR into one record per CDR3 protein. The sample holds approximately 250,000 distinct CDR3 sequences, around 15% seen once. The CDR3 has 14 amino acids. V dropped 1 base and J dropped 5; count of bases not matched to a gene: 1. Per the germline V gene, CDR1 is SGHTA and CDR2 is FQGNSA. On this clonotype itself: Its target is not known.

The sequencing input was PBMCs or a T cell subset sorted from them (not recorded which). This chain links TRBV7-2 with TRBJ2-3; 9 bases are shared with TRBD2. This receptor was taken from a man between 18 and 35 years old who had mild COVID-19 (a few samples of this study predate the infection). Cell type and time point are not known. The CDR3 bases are TGTGCCAGCAGCTTAGGACTAGCGGTAGATACGCAGTATTTT. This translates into CASSLGLAVDTQYF.